This T cell receptor (beta chain) was captured by sequencing in a study of control samples from healthy donors and cancer patients. The V gene lost 2 bases and the J gene lost 6 bases, with 8 bases spanning the gap. Germline V gene data show CDR1 as MDHEN and CDR2 as SYDVKM. CDR3 length: 13 residues. TCRdb's copy holds only in-frame clones and misses some; the assay was immunoSEQ multiplex PCR. In total, the table holds about 210,000 clones. The rearrangement uses TRBV28 and TRBJ1-5; D is uncertain. The sequencing sample was made of blood. The sequence was obtained from a woman between 25 and 40 years old in good health. CDR3 bases: TGTGCCAGCAGTTTAGGCCCGGGTCAGCCCCAGCATTTT. Its protein is CASSLGPGQPQHF. Filled out from reference TRBV28 and TRBJ1-5, the complete variable domain reads DVKVTQSSRYLVKRTGEKVFLECVQDMDHENMFWYRQDPGLGLRLIYFSYDVKMKEKGDIPEGYSVSREKKERFSLILESASTNQTSMYLCASSLGPGQPQHFGDGTRLSIL.